The rows below give T cell receptor beta chains drawn from one sample of a study of Tregs in tolerant kidney transplant recipients. Sequencing was performed with immunoSEQ multiplex PCR; in TCRdb, only in-frame clones are kept and a portion is missing. The sample contains 110,000 or so clones, around nine tenths of which appear only once. The sample comprised CD4+ T cells from blood. Receptor source: a human donor in good health. CDR3s include the opening cysteine and the closing phenylalanine or tryptophan. D genes are given only for firm matches.

v_gene	d_gene	j_gene	len	CDR3aa
TRBV10-3	TRBD2	TRBJ2-7	18	CAISESPSFLAGVPEQYF
TRBV5-1	TRBD1	TRBJ2-7	16	CASSLGGGQGRKEQYF
TRBV7-6	NA	TRBJ2-1	16	CASSPPRAGSYNEQFF
TRBV30	NA	TRBJ1-6	13	CAWNRDYNSPLHF
TRBV5-4	NA	TRBJ2-2	14	CASSLDWNTGELFF
TRBV19	TRBD2	TRBJ2-2	14	CASRLAGVAGELFF
TRBV2	NA	TRBJ2-7	11	CASTRDYEQYF
TRBV19	TRBD1	TRBJ2-1	15	CASSYDRGAYNEQFF
TRBV18	NA	TRBJ2-7	14	CASSLRGQPYEQYF
TRBV16	NA	TRBJ1-2	13	CASRRGTNYGYTF
TRBV27	TRBD1	TRBJ2-7	16	CASIPLPGQGFHEQYF
TRBV5-4	NA	TRBJ2-5	15	CASSFDLRGWETQYF
TRBV9	NA	TRBJ2-5	14	CASSVGGAQETQYF
TRBV30	TRBD1	TRBJ2-3	15	CAWSLGTGSTDTQYF
TRBV6-8	TRBD1	TRBJ2-7	15	CASSYSTGGLKEQYF
TRBV5-1	NA	TRBJ2-2	12	CASSFSLGELFF
TRBV18	NA	TRBJ2-5	13	CASTTQGRETQYF
TRBV7-2	NA	TRBJ2-5	11	CASSPRQTQYF
TRBV30	TRBD1	TRBJ1-5	13	CAWSLDRDQPQHF
TRBV5-1	TRBD2	TRBJ2-1	17	CASRPGLAGVRYNEQFF
TRBV27	NA	TRBJ1-5	15	CASSLWEASNQPQHF
TRBV5-6	NA	TRBJ2-7	17	CASKKTAWDGLTYEQYF
TRBV10-3	NA	TRBJ2-7	16	CAISDLGRHNHYEQYF
TRBV7-2	TRBD2	TRBJ2-7	16	CASSYTGTSVSYEQYF
TRBV6-5	NA	TRBJ2-7	14	CATIGGDSSYEQYF
TRBV9	NA	TRBJ2-7	14	CASSGRITSHEQYF
TRBV14	NA	TRBJ1-4	13	CASSAGAIEKLFF
TRBV5-4	NA	TRBJ1-3	13	CASSPAFGNTIYF
TRBV5-8	NA	TRBJ2-7	14	CASSLESGLGEQYF
TRBV4-1	TRBD1	TRBJ1-2	15	CASSQGDRGTYGYTF
TRBV29-1	NA	TRBJ1-2	12	CSAERSLPEYTF
TRBV2	TRBD1	TRBJ2-5	14	CASNAQGQQETQYF
TRBV5-4	NA	TRBJ2-3	13	CASSFHSTDTQYF
TRBV30	NA	TRBJ2-2	12	CAWFGFSGELFF
TRBV25-1	TRBD1	TRBJ2-7	15	CASSDPGTGGDEQYF
TRBV9	TRBD1	TRBJ2-7	14	CASSPWTGPFEQYF
TRBV7-6	NA	TRBJ2-2	14	CASSARRVAGELFF
TRBV6-1	NA	TRBJ1-1	13	CASSVDRNTEAFF
TRBV4-1	NA	TRBJ1-4	17	CASSQARGAATNEKLFF
TRBV7-6	TRBD2	TRBJ2-1	17	CASSVRLAGGQGNEQFF
TRBV19	TRBD1	TRBJ1-1	16	CASRTAGTGVNTEAFF
TRBV5-1	NA	TRBJ2-3	13	CASSLWTLDTQYF
TRBV27	NA	TRBJ2-6	16	CASSFWGVSGANVLTF